Listed below are T cell receptor beta chains from one sample, sequenced in a study of T cell responses to AZD1222 COVID-19 vaccine. TCRdb keeps only in-frame clones here, not all; method: immunoSEQ multiplex PCR. The sample carries about 120,000 clones, approximately 88% recorded once. The sequencing used peripheral blood, collected on day 0 of MenACWY control vaccination. All receptors come from an adult in good health. Each CDR3 is given with its conserved first and last residue. A D gene is named only where the DNA matches it firmly. Size tells how often a clone was seen (once, few, many) or the class of an expanded clone, and some rows leave it out.

-,TRBV5-4,once,TRBJ2-4,CASSYGGQQNIQYF,TGTGCCAGCAGCTATGGTGGACAGCAAAACATTCAGTACTTC
TRBD1,TRBV24-1,-,TRBJ2-7,CATSGAGTGSHEQYF,TGTGCCACCAGTGGTGCGGGGACAGGGTCCCACGAGCAGTACTTC
-,TRBV18,-,TRBJ1-5,CASSPPGFQPQHF,TGTGCCAGCTCACCACCGGGTTTTCAGCCCCAGCATTTT
-,TRBV6-5,few,TRBJ1-1,CAGLRTWGSTEAFF,TGTGCCGGCCTTCGGACGTGGGGGAGCACTGAAGCTTTCTTT
TRBD1,TRBV19,-,TRBJ1-2,CASSQGAGHGYTF,TGTGCCAGTAGCCAGGGGGCCGGGCATGGCTACACCTTC
TRBD1,TRBV27,once,TRBJ2-7,CASSSQGAYPYEQYF,TGTGCCAGCAGTTCACAGGGGGCGTACCCCTACGAGCAGTACTTC
-,TRBV19,-,TRBJ2-5,CASSMGSGLIQETQYF,TGTGCCAGTAGTATGGGGTCAGGCCTGATTCAAGAGACCCAGTACTTC
-,TRBV28,-,TRBJ1-5,CASRNRGNQPQHF,TGTGCCAGCAGAAATAGGGGCAATCAGCCCCAGCATTTT
-,TRBV9,once,TRBJ1-2,CASSVSYRGYGYTF,TGTGCCAGCAGCGTAAGCTACCGGGGCTATGGCTACACCTTC
-,TRBV10-1,-,TRBJ1-6,CASSETGLASPLHF,TGCGCCAGCAGTGAAACAGGCTTGGCCTCACCCCTCCACTTT
-,TRBV5-1,once,TRBJ1-4,CASSNGLKNEKLFF,TGCGCCAGCAGCAATGGACTAAAAAATGAAAAACTGTTTTTT
TRBD2,TRBV6-4,few,TRBJ2-1,CASSLGGSYNEQFF,TGTGCCAGCAGTTTGGGAGGGTCCTACAATGAGCAGTTCTTC
-,TRBV6-5,-,TRBJ2-1,CASSYSVSSYNEQFF,TGTGCCAGCAGTTACTCTGTAAGCTCCTACAATGAGCAGTTCTTC
-,TRBV2,-,TRBJ2-7,CASSVGGVSYEQYF,TGTGCCAGCAGTGTTGGAGGGGTCTCCTACGAGCAGTACTTC
-,TRBV4-1,many,TRBJ1-6,CASGLSPLHF,TGCGCCAGCGGACTCTCACCCCTCCACTTT
-,TRBV5-1,once,TRBJ2-4,CASSRDSGSNTKNIQYF,TGCGCCAGCAGCCGGGACAGCGGGTCGAATACCAAAAACATTCAGTACTTC
-,TRBV9,-,TRBJ2-3,CASSLVAASTDTQYF,TGTGCCAGCAGCTTAGTAGCAGCTAGCACAGATACGCAGTATTTT
-,TRBV18,once,TRBJ1-6,CASSRDNHNSPLHF,TGTGCCAGCTCACGGGATAACCATAATTCACCCCTCCACTTT
-,TRBV2,-,TRBJ2-7,CASTLTRRTPYEQYF,TGTGCCAGCACCCTGACCAGGCGAACACCCTACGAGCAGTACTTC
-,TRBV6-5,-,TRBJ2-7,CASKNYYEQYF,TGTGCCAGCAAAAACTACTACGAGCAGTACTTC
-,TRBV7-9,once,TRBJ1-1,CASSLGGNKNTEAFF,TGTGCCAGCAGCTTAGGGGGCAACAAGAACACTGAAGCTTTCTTT
-,TRBV18,-,TRBJ1-1,CASSPPPIMNTEAFF,TGTGCCAGCTCACCCCCCCCAATTATGAACACTGAAGCTTTCTTT
TRBD1,TRBV28,-,TRBJ2-7,CASRRRDSHLGQYF,TGTGCCAGCAGACGACGGGACAGCCATCTGGGGCAGTACTTC
TRBD1,TRBV4-2,-,TRBJ2-7,CASSQDQGAGEQYF,TGTGCCAGCAGCCAAGATCAGGGGGCTGGCGAGCAGTACTTC
-,TRBV28,-,TRBJ2-7,CASRFLPGQSYEQYF,TGTGCCAGCAGATTCCTCCCGGGGCAGTCCTACGAGCAGTACTTC
-,TRBV30,-,TRBJ2-7,CAWSRTVRGGNYEQYF,TGTGCCTGGAGCCGTACGGTCAGGGGAGGGAACTACGAGCAGTACTTC
-,TRBV19,once,TRBJ1-1,CASRFPGQSNTEAFF,TGTGCCAGTAGGTTCCCAGGACAGTCGAACACTGAAGCTTTCTTT